This TCR beta chain originates from a study of blood T cell repertoires in COVID-19. The V gene lost 2 bases and the J gene lost 3 bases, with 15 bases spanning the gap. This CDR3 spans 16 amino acids. Germline CDR1 and CDR2: KGHDR and SFDVKD. Authors' processing steps: Quantification of nucleated cells was approximated via reference gene primer amplification. Assay used: immunoSEQ multiplex PCR; TCRdb lists only in-frame clones, some missing. V and J calls and clone size are given by that table; D and trimming were obtained from the DNA. The sample holds about 380,000 clones, around 85% seen once. The sequence was obtained from a woman between 18 and 29 years old with acute or convalescent COVID-19. V and J are TRBV24-1 and TRBJ1-2; weak D call: TRBD1 (6 bases). The source material was peripheral blood. CDR3 loop: CATSDSGTGKDYGYTF. The CDR3, as DNA: TGTGCCACCAGTGATTCTGGTACAGGGAAAGACTATGGCTACACCTTC.